Listed here are 10 T cell receptor beta chains from one sample, sequenced in a study of shared clonotypes between healthy human individuals. Only in-frame clones appear in the TCRdb table, and some are missing; sequencing was by immunoSEQ multiplex PCR. The sample consists of about 480,000 clones, 60% to 80% of them appearing once. Sequenced: PBMCs. The receptor source for this set is a middle-aged woman in good health. Some clones in this sample may be carry-over from other donors' samples.

The chain recombines TRBV27 with TRBJ2-1; maybe TRBD2 (5 bases). The V gene lost 0 bases and the J gene lost 4 bases, with 13 bases spanning the gap. Per germline, CDR1 MNHEY and CDR2 SMNVEV (reference sequence). The CDR3 runs 16 residues. The CDR3 nucleotides read TGTGCCAGCAGTTTATCCGCTCTAGCAGATTACAATGAGCAGTTCTTC. It is translated as CASSLSALADYNEQFF.

Note on this clone: A far bigger clonotype differs at one base, so this is likely a read error. The chain couples TRBV30 to TRBJ1-2; D gene ambiguous. Trimming took 3 bases from V and 7 from J, leaving 15 bases between them. The CDR3 has 13 residues. The germline V gene encodes CDR1 GTSNPN and CDR2 SVGIG (reference sequence). Here the CDR3 DNA reads TGTGCCTGGAGGGGGAATGGAAGGGTTGGCTACACCTTC. Translation gives CAWRGNGRVGYTF.

This chain connects TRBV28 to TRBJ1-6; D is unclear. The CDR3 is 14 amino acids. The ends were cut back, 3 bases at V and 11 bases at J, with 14 bases in the middle. Germline lookup yields CDR1 MDHEN and CDR2 SYDVKM. The CDR3 is CASSFGVGKAPLHF. The CDR3 nucleotides are TGTGCCAGCAGTTTCGGGGTCGGGAAGGCACCCCTCCACTTT.

The genes are TRBV25-1 and TRBJ2-2, with D tentatively TRBD2 (5 bases). There are 16 residues in the CDR3. The V and J ends lost 2 bases and 5 bases respectively, with 15 bases between them. Germline assignment: CDR1 MGHDK and CDR2 SYGVNS. The CDR3, as DNA: TGTGCCAGCAGTGAAACGACCGGGGAAGCGACCGGGGAGCTGTTTTTT. Its translation: CASSETTGEATGELFF.

This clone was observed once. V gene TRBV11-2 combines with J gene TRBJ2-1, with a tentative D call TRBD2 (6 bases). Germline V gene sequence: CDR1 SGHAT, CDR2 FQNNGV. The CDR3 length is 15 residues. V was clipped by 1 base and J by 4 bases, with 11 bases between them. This CDR3 reads CASSLAVAAYNEQFF. The CDR3 DNA follows: TGTGCCAGCAGCTTAGCTGTAGCGGCTTACAATGAGCAGTTCTTC.

The J gene is TRBJ1-6, the V gene TRBV30, with a weak D call TRBD1 (5 bases). Trimming left V 4 bases short and J 7 bases short, with 17 bases between. This CDR3 is 15 amino acids long. The germline V gene encodes CDR1 GTSNPN and CDR2 SVGIG (reference sequence). The CDR3 DNA is TGTGCCTGGACCAAGAGGGGACGGTGGAATTCACCCCTCCACTTT. This encodes CAWTKRGRWNSPLHF. Combining the CDR3 with reference TRBV30 and TRBJ1-6 gives the whole variable domain SQTIHQWPATLVQPVGSPLSLECTVEGTSNPNLYWYRQAAGRGLQLLFYSVGIGQISSEVPQNLSASRPQDRQFILSSKKLLLSDSGFYLCAWTKRGRWNSPLHFGNGTRLTVT.

This clone was seen more than once but under ten times. V gene TRBV7-3 combines with J gene TRBJ2-7; TRBD2 might be the D (6 bases). V lost 2 bases and J 3 bases, leaving 11 bases between the germline ends. Looked up from germline, CDR1 is SGHTA and CDR2 is FQGTGA. The CDR3 runs 14 residues. The CDR3 DNA reads TGTGCCAGCAGCTTAGACGGGGGAGACTACGAGCAGTACTTC. This sequence encodes CASSLDGGDYEQYF.

V is TRBV4-2 and J is TRBJ2-7; D tentatively reads TRBD1 or TRBD2 (5 bases each). The V and J ends lost 4 bases and 0 bases respectively, with 10 bases between them. The germline gives CDR1 LGHNA, CDR2 YNFKEQ. There are 14 residues in the CDR3. In nucleotides, the CDR3 is TGTGCCAGCAGCCGGTCCGGGGCCTCCTACGAGCAGTACTTC. Amino acid sequence: CASSRSGASYEQYF.

This chain uses TRBV5-6 with TRBJ2-2; no firm D call. This CDR3 has 12 residues. V was cut by 0 bases and J by 8 bases, with 5 bases left in between. The germline gives CDR1 SGHDT, CDR2 YYEEEE. The CDR3 loop reads CASSLGVGELFF. The CDR3 DNA reads TGTGCCAGCAGCTTGGGGGTAGGGGAGCTGTTTTTT.

The CDR3 loop reads CASRLGQLNTEAFF. DNA for the CDR3: TGTGCCAGCAGGCTGGGACAATTGAACACTGAAGCTTTCTTT. J is TRBJ1-1 and V is TRBV27; a weak D match, TRBD1 (6 bases). The CDR3 has 14 amino acids. Trimming took off 6 bases at V and 0 bases at J, with 11 bases between the two ends. From germline, CDR1 is MNHEY and CDR2 SMNVEV (reference sequence).